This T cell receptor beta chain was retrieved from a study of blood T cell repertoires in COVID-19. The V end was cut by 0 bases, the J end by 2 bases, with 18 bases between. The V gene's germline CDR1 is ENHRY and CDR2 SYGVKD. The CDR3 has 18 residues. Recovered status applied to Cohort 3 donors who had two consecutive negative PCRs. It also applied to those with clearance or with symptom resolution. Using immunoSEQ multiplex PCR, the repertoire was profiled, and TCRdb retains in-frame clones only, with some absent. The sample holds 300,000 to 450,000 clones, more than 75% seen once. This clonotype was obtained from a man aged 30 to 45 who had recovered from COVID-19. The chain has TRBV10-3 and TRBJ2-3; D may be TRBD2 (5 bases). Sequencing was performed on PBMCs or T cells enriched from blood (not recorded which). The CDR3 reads CAISESGGRGFVTDTQYF. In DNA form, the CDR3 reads TGTGCCATCAGTGAGTCAGGCGGTCGAGGGTTTGTCACAGATACGCAGTATTTT.